This entry is about one T cell receptor (beta chain). The sample belongs to a study of shared clonotypes between healthy human individuals. Overall study context: Three CD4 naive, three CD4 memory, two CD8 naive and one CD8 memory plate were used per donor.

This table comes from immunoSEQ multiplex PCR, and its TCRdb copy is limited to in-frame clones, with some not included. The table shows a few million clones, with more than 85% occurring only once. Germline CDR1 reads SQVTM; CDR2 reads ANQGSEA. Trimming shortened V by 3 bases and J by 9 bases, and 8 bases separated the two germline ends. This CDR3 region has 10 residues. The TCR sequence derives from a man aged 18 to 29 in good health. Some clones in this sample may be carry-over from other donors' samples. The V call is TRBV29-1, the J call TRBJ1-1; D is unclear. Sequenced sample: naive CD4+ T cells from PBMCs. As to subset: CD45RA+ positively selected. For the CDR3, the DNA is TGCAGCGTTGAGGGCCTGAAAGCTTTCTTT. It translates to CSVEGLKAFF.